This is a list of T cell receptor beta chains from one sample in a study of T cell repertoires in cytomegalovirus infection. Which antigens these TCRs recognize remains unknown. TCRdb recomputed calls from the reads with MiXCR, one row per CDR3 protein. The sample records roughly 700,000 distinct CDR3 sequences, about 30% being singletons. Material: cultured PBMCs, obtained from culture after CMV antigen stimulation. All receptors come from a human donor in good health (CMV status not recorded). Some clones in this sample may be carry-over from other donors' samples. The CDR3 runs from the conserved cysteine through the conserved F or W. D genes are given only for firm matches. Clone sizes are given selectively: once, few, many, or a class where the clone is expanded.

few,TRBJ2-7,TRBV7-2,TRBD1,TGTGCCAGCAGCCGCGGGACAGGGAAGGTCTACGAGCAGTACTTC,CASSRGTGKVYEQYF
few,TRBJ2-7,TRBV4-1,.,TGCGCCAGCAGCCAAGAAGGGGGGAGGGCGGGGGAGCAGTACTTC,CASSQEGGRAGEQYF
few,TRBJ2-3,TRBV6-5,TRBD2,TGTGCCAGCAGTTTCTCCGGGACTAGCGGGGTCACAGATACGCAGTATTTT,CASSFSGTSGVTDTQYF
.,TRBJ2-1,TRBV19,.,TGTGCCAGTAGTATAGATCGGGGACTTTCTAATGAGCAGTTCTTC,CASSIDRGLSNEQFF
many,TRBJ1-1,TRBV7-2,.,TGTGCCAGCAGCTTATACGGCAGGGGAAACACTGAAGCTTTCTTT,CASSLYGRGNTEAFF
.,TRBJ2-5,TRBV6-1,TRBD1,TGTGCCAGCACCCAACTCACAGGGGGAGAGACCCAGTACTTC,CASTQLTGGETQYF
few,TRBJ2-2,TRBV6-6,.,TGTGCCAGCAGTTACGAACAGCGGGCGGCCGGGGAGCTGTTTTTT,CASSYEQRAAGELFF
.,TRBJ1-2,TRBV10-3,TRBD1,TGTGCCATCAGTGAGTCGACAGGGGGTCCTAATGGCTACACCTTC,CAISESTGGPNGYTF
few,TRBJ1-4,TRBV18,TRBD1,TGTGCCAGCCGGAGGGACAGGGGGAATGAAAAACTGTTTTTT,CASRRDRGNEKLFF
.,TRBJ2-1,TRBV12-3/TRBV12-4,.,TGTGCCAGCAGTTACGGGATGGGTCGGGGCAATGAGCAGTTCTTC,CASSYGMGRGNEQFF
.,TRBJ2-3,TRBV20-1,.,TGCAGTGCCCCTGAAACGGGACCAAGCACAGATACGCAGTATTTT,CSAPETGPSTDTQYF
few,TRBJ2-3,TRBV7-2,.,TGTGCCAGCAGCTTAGGGGGCTTGCCCGGGCCGTCTGGGGCAGATACGCAGTATTTT,CASSLGGLPGPSGADTQYF
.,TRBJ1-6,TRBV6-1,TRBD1,TGTGCCACTGGACAGGTCTATAATTCACCCCTCCACTTT,CATGQVYNSPLHF
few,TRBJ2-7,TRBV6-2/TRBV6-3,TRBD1,TGTGCCAGCAGCAAACGGACAGGGCCTACGGAGCAGTACTTC,CASSKRTGPTEQYF
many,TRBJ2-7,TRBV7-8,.,TGTGCCAGTCGGGGCAGGGGGGTCTACGAGCAGTACTTC,CASRGRGVYEQYF
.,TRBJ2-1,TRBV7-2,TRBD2,TGTGCCAGCAGCTTAGTAGCGGGGCGATCCTACAATGAGCAGTTCTTC,CASSLVAGRSYNEQFF
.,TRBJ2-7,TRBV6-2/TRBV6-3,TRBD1,TGTGCCAGCAGTTCCACCTACGACAGGGCGGGTTTCGGGCAGTACTTC,CASSSTYDRAGFGQYF
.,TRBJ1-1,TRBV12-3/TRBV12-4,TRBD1,TGTGCCACCCATTTGATTGGGACAGGGGTGAGCACTGAAGCTTTCTTT,CATHLIGTGVSTEAFF
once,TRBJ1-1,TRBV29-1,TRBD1,TGCAGCGTTGAGGGACAGGGCTCGGACACTGAAGCTTTCTTT,CSVEGQGSDTEAFF
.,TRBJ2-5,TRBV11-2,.,TGTGCCAGCAGCTTAGATCGAAAGCTCCAAGAGACCCAGTACTTC,CASSLDRKLQETQYF
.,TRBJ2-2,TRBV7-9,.,TGTGCCAGCAGCATACAACCGGGACCAGTCTACACCGGGGAGCTGTTTTTT,CASSIQPGPVYTGELFF
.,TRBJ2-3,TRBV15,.,TGTGCCACCAGAGCCCAGGGGTCAGATACGCAGTATTTT,CATRAQGSDTQYF
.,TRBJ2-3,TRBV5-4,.,TGTGCCAGCAGCAGGGATGAGAATACGCAGTATTTT,CASSRDENTQYF
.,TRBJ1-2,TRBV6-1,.,TGTGCCAGCAGGGAAACAGTGAACTATGGCTACACCTTC,CASRETVNYGYTF
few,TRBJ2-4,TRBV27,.,TGTGCCAGCAGTCCCCAGGGTAGGGGGAACATTCAGTACTTC,CASSPQGRGNIQYF
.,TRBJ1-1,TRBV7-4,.,TGTGCCAGCAGCTCACCAATCGGTATGAACACTGAAGCTTTCTTT,CASSSPIGMNTEAFF
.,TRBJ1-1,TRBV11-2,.,TGTACCAGCAGCTTAGATCCGGCAAGGGGTGAAGCTTTCTTT,CTSSLDPARGEAFF
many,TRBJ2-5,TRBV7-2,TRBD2,TGTGCCAGCAGCTTAGCCCCCTATAGCGGGAGGGCAAAAGAGACCCAGTACTTC,CASSLAPYSGRAKETQYF
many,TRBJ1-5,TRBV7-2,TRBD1,TGTGCCAGCAGCTTAGGGCAGGGGGCGCAGCCCCAGCATTTT,CASSLGQGAQPQHF
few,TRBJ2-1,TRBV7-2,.,TGTGCCAGCAGCCCACGCGGTCCCGCCGTTTCAGAGTTCTTC,CASSPRGPAVSEFF
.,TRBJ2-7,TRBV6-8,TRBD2,TGTGCCAGCGGCTATCAGGGGGATAGCGGGAGTACCTACGAGCAGTACTTC,CASGYQGDSGSTYEQYF
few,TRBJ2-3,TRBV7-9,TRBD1,TGTGCCAGCAGCTTCCCACAGGGGGCCGTGAGCACAGATACGCAGTATTTT,CASSFPQGAVSTDTQYF
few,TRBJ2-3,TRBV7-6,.,TGTGCCAGCAGCTTCACAGGAACCGCTACGCAGTATTTT,CASSFTGTATQYF
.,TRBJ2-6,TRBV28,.,TGTGCCAGCAGGATGGGGGGTACCTCTGGGGCCAACGTCCTGACTTTC,CASRMGGTSGANVLTF
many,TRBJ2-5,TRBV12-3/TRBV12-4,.,TGTGCCAGCAGAGCCAGGGAGGTGACCCAGTACTTC,CASRAREVTQYF
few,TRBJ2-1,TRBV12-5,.,TGTGCTAGTGGTTTGGTACGAGACGGCTCCAGCTCCTACAATGAGCAGTTCTTC,CASGLVRDGSSSYNEQFF
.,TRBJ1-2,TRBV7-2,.,TGTGCCAGCAGCGGCGACGGACGGATCTATGGCTACACCTTC,CASSGDGRIYGYTF
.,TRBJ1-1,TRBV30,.,TGTGCCTGTACGCCCCTGGGAGGTGAAGCTTTCTTT,CACTPLGGEAFF
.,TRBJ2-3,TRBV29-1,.,TGCAGCGCTTGGGACCCACTCACAGATACGCAGTATTTT,CSAWDPLTDTQYF
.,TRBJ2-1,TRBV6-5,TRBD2,TGTGCCAGCAGTTACCTGACTAGCGGGGTTTACAATGAGCAGTTCTTC,CASSYLTSGVYNEQFF
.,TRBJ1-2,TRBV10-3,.,TGTGCCATCAGTGAGTCGAGGGACAAAAACTATGGCTACACCTTC,CAISESRDKNYGYTF
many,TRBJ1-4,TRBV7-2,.,TGTGCCAGCAGCCTAAGGAACCGGGGGACGGGCGAAAAACTGTTTTTT,CASSLRNRGTGEKLFF
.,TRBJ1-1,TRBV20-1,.,TGCAGTGCTGTCACAGGCAGCACAACTGAAGCTTTCTTT,CSAVTGSTTEAFF
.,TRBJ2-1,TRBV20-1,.,TGCAGTGCTAGAATAGCGATTTACAATGAGCAGTTCTTC,CSARIAIYNEQFF
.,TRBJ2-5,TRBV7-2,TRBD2,TGTGCCAGCAGCTTATGGGGCGGGGGGGAAGAGACCCAGTACTTC,CASSLWGGGEETQYF